The entry that follows covers one T cell receptor beta chain sequence. Primers used in a second PCR of about 6 to 12 cycles were a sample-barcoded 5' primer and a J-beta primer mix. MiXCR, run by TCRdb on the 5' RACE reads, gives a single entry per CDR3 protein. This sample has some 760,000 distinct CDR3 sequences; around 25% occur once, and the top ten carry roughly 9%. These data originate in a study of blood T cells in healthy people across ages. The germline V gene encodes CDR1 SEHNR and CDR2 FQNEAQ (reference sequence). Trimming left V 4 bases short and J 7 bases short, with 17 bases between. The CDR3 covers 14 residues. This sample was also put to use in a study of T cells of mothers and their children.

The receptor comes from a boy under 18 in good health. Source material: blood. V gene TRBV7-9 combines with J gene TRBJ2-7, with D perhaps matching TRBD2 (6 bases). The CDR3 DNA reads TGTGCCAGCAGCTCATGGACGGTCGGAGGGGAGCAGTACTTC. Protein product: CASSSWTVGGEQYF.